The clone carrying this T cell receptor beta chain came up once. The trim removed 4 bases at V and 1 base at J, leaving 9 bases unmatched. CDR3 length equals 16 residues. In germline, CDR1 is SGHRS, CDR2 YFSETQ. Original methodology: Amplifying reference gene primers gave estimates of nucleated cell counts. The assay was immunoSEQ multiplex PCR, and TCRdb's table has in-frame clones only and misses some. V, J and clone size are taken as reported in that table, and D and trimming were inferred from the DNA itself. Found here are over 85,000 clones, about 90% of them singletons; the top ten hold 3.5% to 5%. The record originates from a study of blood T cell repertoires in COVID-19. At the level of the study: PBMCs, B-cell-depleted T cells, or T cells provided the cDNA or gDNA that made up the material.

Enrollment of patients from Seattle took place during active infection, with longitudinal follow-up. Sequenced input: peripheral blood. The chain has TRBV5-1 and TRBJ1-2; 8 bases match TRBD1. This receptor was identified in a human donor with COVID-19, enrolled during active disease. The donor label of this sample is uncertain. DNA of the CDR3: TGCGCCAGCAGCCCCACCCCGGGACAGGATAACTATGGCTACACCTTC. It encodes CASSPTPGQDNYGYTF.